This is a list of T cell receptor beta chains from one sample in a study of T cell responses to AZD1222 COVID-19 vaccine. Data came from immunoSEQ multiplex PCR; TCRdb stores just in-frame clones and leaves some out. The sample consists of 100,000 to 150,000 clones, 80% to 90% of them appearing once. The sequences come from peripheral blood, collected 28 days after the second AZD1222 dose. The receptors shown here come from an adult who received the AZD1222 COVID-19 vaccine. Each CDR3 is given with its conserved first and last residue. The order of the fields is clone size, J gene, D gene, V gene, CDR3 DNA, CDR3 protein. The D gene is left open where the match is weak. A row's size may be missing; if present it is once, few, many or a size class.

few,TRBJ2-3,TRBD2,TRBV6-4,TGTGCCAGCAGTCGGTCTAGCGGGGGGAGCACAGATACGCAGTATTTT,CASSRSSGGSTDTQYF
-,TRBJ1-1,-,TRBV18,TGTGCCAGCTCACCAGGGAGGGAAGGGGGAGCTTTCTTT,CASSPGREGGAFF
-,TRBJ2-7,TRBD2,TRBV7-2,TGTGCCAGCAGCCCTCCCGGGACTAGCGGATCCTACGAGCAGTACTTC,CASSPPGTSGSYEQYF
-,TRBJ1-6,TRBD1,TRBV4-1,TGCGCCAGCAGCCAAACAGGGGGCAATTCACCCCTCCACTTT,CASSQTGGNSPLHF
-,TRBJ2-7,TRBD2,TRBV5-1,TGCGCCAGCAGCTCGAGCGGCGGGGGGGAGTACTTC,CASSSSGGGEYF
few,TRBJ2-3,-,TRBV7-2,TGTGCCAGCAGCCGTGGTGGGGTGGGAGCAGATACGCAGTATTTT,CASSRGGVGADTQYF
-,TRBJ1-4,TRBD1,TRBV7-9,TGTGCCAGCAGCCCGGGACAGTCCGAAAAACTGTTTTTT,CASSPGQSEKLFF
-,TRBJ1-5,TRBD1,TRBV10-2,TGCGCCAGCAAAGGGACAGGGGGTAATAGGCAGCCCCAGCATTTT,CASKGTGGNRQPQHF
-,TRBJ2-7,-,TRBV4-1,TGCGCCAGCAGCCAAGGGCGGATCTACGAGCAGTACTTC,CASSQGRIYEQYF
-,TRBJ2-1,-,TRBV11-2,TGTGCCAGCAGCTTAGGGGGGCCGGGTGAGCAGTTCTTC,CASSLGGPGEQFF
-,TRBJ1-5,-,TRBV21-1,TGTGCCAGCATCGTAAAGGAGTCCGGTAGCAATCAGCCCCAGCATTTT,CASIVKESGSNQPQHF
-,TRBJ1-4,-,TRBV7-9,TGTGCCAGCAGCGCAATCGACGGGGCAGCGCATGAAAAACTGTTTTTT,CASSAIDGAAHEKLFF
once,TRBJ1-2,-,TRBV4-1,TGCGCCAGCAGCCAGTTCGGAGTCTATGGCTACACCTTC,CASSQFGVYGYTF
once,TRBJ2-5,-,TRBV11-2,TGTGCCAGCAGCTTATCCGGGACATCTCAAGAGACCCAGTACTTC,CASSLSGTSQETQYF
-,TRBJ2-5,TRBD2,TRBV9,TGTGCCAGCAGCACAGCCAGAGCGGGGGGGCAAGAGACCCAGTACTTC,CASSTARAGGQETQYF
-,TRBJ2-5,-,TRBV24-1,TGTGCCACCTCTTCTAACAGTTTGACAGGCCAAGAGACCCAGTACTTC,CATSSNSLTGQETQYF
-,TRBJ1-2,-,TRBV28,TGTGCCAGCAGTTTGGTGACAGCCGAACCCTATGGCTACACCTTC,CASSLVTAEPYGYTF